Listed below are T cell receptor beta chains from one sample, sequenced in a study of response to subunit inactivated influenza vaccine. TCRdb used MiXCR to reprocess the RT-PCR reads, holding one entry per CDR3 protein. The table lists over 450,000 distinct CDR3 sequences, 10% to 15% of them singletons. Source: PBMCs from blood, taken 45 days after vaccination. All receptors derive from a man between 45 and 60 years old who received an inactivated influenza vaccine. Both conserved end residues are part of each CDR3. A D gene is named only where the DNA matches it firmly. Size is omitted from some rows. Given values are once, few, many or a class for expanded clones.

V,J,D,size,CDR3,DNA
TRBV7-9,TRBJ2-2,TRBD1,.,CASSGRDRVNTGELFF,TGTGCCAGCAGCGGCCGGGACAGGGTGAACACCGGGGAGCTGTTTTTT
TRBV6-5,TRBJ2-7,TRBD1,once,CASSYRDSLYEQYF,TGTGCCAGCAGTTACCGGGACAGCCTCTACGAGCAGTACTTC
TRBV5-1,TRBJ2-6,.,many,CASSRDPGSGANVLTF,TGCGCCAGCAGCCGGGACCCCGGCTCTGGGGCCAACGTCCTGACTTTC
TRBV5-1,TRBJ2-7,.,few,CASSSGTGLSYEQYF,TGCGCCAGCAGTTCCGGGACGGGACTCTCCTACGAGCAGTACTTC
TRBV28,TRBJ2-1,TRBD2,few,CASSFRTSGDFNEQFF,TGTGCCAGCAGTTTCCGGACTAGCGGGGATTTCAATGAGCAGTTCTTC
TRBV4-3,TRBJ2-1,.,many,CASSQELADYNEQFF,TGCGCCAGCAGCCAAGAACTAGCCGACTACAATGAGCAGTTCTTC
TRBV20-1,TRBJ2-2,TRBD2,.,CSAWRGYTGELFF,TGCAGTGCTTGGCGGGGGTACACCGGGGAGCTGTTTTTT
TRBV29-1,TRBJ1-1,TRBD1,.,CSVFGQGDTEAFF,TGCAGCGTGTTTGGACAGGGGGATACTGAAGCTTTCTTT
TRBV11-2,TRBJ2-3,.,.,CASRLASGDTQYF,TGTGCCAGCAGACTCGCCTCCGGAGATACGCAGTATTTT
TRBV12-3/TRBV12-4,TRBJ2-2,.,.,CASSLARDIGTGELFF,TGTGCCAGCAGTTTGGCTCGGGACATTGGCACCGGGGAGCTGTTTTTT
TRBV11-3,TRBJ2-7,TRBD1,.,CASSRGQLSSYEQYF,TGTGCCAGCAGCCGGGGACAGCTTAGCTCCTACGAGCAGTACTTC
TRBV7-2,TRBJ1-4,TRBD1,.,CASSLQGGWPNEKLFF,TGTGCCAGCAGCTTACAAGGGGGCTGGCCTAATGAAAAACTGTTTTTT
TRBV4-3,TRBJ2-1,TRBD2,few,CASSPQALAGGRGHNEQFF,TGCGCCAGCAGCCCCCAAGCCCTAGCGGGAGGGAGAGGCCACAATGAGCAGTTCTTC
TRBV20-1,TRBJ2-1,TRBD2,.,CCARELAGEHYNEQFF,TGCTGTGCTAGAGAACTAGCGGGAGAGCACTACAATGAGCAGTTCTTC
TRBV4-3,TRBJ2-3,.,many,CASSQDSQGTDTQYF,TGCGCCAGCAGCCAAGATTCGCAGGGCACAGATACGCAGTATTTT
TRBV12-3/TRBV12-4,TRBJ2-1,TRBD2,many,CASSLRSGGVNEQFF,TGTGCCAGCAGTTTAAGGAGCGGGGGGGTGAATGAGCAGTTCTTC
TRBV6-2/TRBV6-3,TRBJ2-1,TRBD2,.,CASSFHSGRAYNEQFF,TGTGCCAGCAGTTTTCATAGCGGGAGGGCCTACAATGAGCAGTTCTTC
TRBV11-2,TRBJ2-7,.,.,CASSPWTVPSYEQYF,TGTGCCAGCAGCCCCTGGACCGTACCCTCCTACGAGCAGTACTTC
TRBV7-2,TRBJ2-5,TRBD2,few,CASSSPAGARKETQYF,TGTGCCAGCAGCTCACCAGCGGGAGCCCGCAAAGAGACCCAGTACTTC
TRBV18,TRBJ2-5,.,.,CASSPPGTWIQETQYF,TGTGCCAGCTCACCCCCGGGGACTTGGATCCAAGAGACCCAGTACTTC
TRBV5-1,TRBJ2-3,TRBD2,.,CASSLSTSGGTDTQYF,TGCGCCAGCAGCTTGTCGACTAGCGGGGGGACAGATACGCAGTATTTT
TRBV5-1,TRBJ2-1,.,few,CASSLEGGYNEQFF,TGCGCCAGCAGCTTGGAGGGCGGGTACAATGAGCAGTTCTTC
TRBV12-3/TRBV12-4,TRBJ2-7,TRBD1,few,CASSPNRGYVEQYF,TGTGCCAGCAGCCCAAACAGGGGCTATGTCGAGCAGTACTTC
TRBV5-1,TRBJ2-1,TRBD2,few,CASSNAGGVYNEQFF,TGCGCCAGCAGTAATGCTGGGGGGGTCTACAATGAGCAGTTCTTC
TRBV3-1,TRBJ1-6,.,.,CASSQVERTPLHF,TGTGCCAGCAGCCAAGTGGAGAGAACACCCCTCCACTTT
TRBV5-1,TRBJ1-6,.,few,CASSLLPPSGRSNSPLHF,TGCGCCAGCAGCTTGCTCCCGCCCTCGGGCAGGTCAAATTCACCCCTCCACTTT
TRBV20-1,TRBJ2-2,.,few,CSARANSGNTGELFF,TGCAGTGCTAGAGCGAACTCGGGGAACACCGGGGAGCTGTTTTTT
TRBV18,TRBJ2-7,.,.,CASSPPLLAEQYF,TGTGCCAGCTCACCACCGCTCCTAGCAGAGCAGTACTTC
TRBV28,TRBJ1-2,.,.,CASSFNRVLSYTF,TGTGCCAGCAGCTTTAACAGGGTTTTGAGCTACACCTTC
TRBV7-8,TRBJ2-1,TRBD1,few,CASSEGTGGIQYNEQFF,TGTGCCAGCAGCGAGGGGACAGGGGGGATTCAATACAATGAGCAGTTCTTC
TRBV12-3/TRBV12-4,TRBJ2-1,.,many,CASSPRFLSTGNEQFF,TGTGCCAGCAGCCCTCGTTTCTTGAGCACGGGCAATGAGCAGTTCTTC
TRBV5-1,TRBJ1-1,.,many,CASSLAQANTEAFF,TGCGCCAGCAGCTTGGCACAGGCAAACACTGAAGCTTTCTTT
TRBV5-1,TRBJ2-1,.,many,CASSLGLSEQFF,TGCGCCAGCAGCTTGGGGTTGAGTGAGCAGTTCTTC
TRBV5-6,TRBJ2-6,.,few,CASRMGRTSGANVLTF,TGTGCCAGCAGAATGGGGCGGACCTCTGGGGCCAACGTCCTGACTTTC